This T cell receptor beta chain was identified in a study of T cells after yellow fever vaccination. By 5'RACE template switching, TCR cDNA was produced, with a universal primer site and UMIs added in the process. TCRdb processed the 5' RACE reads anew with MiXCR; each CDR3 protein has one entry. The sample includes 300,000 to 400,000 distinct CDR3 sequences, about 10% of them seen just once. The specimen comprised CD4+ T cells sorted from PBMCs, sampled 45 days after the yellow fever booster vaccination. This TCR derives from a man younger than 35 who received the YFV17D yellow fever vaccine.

As DNA, the CDR3 is TGTGCCAGCACGGTGTGGACAGGTACCTACAATGAGCAGTTCTTC. Translated, it gives CASTVWTGTYNEQFF. V is TRBV6-2 or TRBV6-3 and J is TRBJ2-1, with TRBD1 matching over 7 bases. After removal of 7 bases from V and 2 bases from J, the junction contained 8 bases not matched to a gene. Germline V CDR1 and CDR2: MNHEY, SVGEGT. The CDR3 loop spans 15 amino acids.